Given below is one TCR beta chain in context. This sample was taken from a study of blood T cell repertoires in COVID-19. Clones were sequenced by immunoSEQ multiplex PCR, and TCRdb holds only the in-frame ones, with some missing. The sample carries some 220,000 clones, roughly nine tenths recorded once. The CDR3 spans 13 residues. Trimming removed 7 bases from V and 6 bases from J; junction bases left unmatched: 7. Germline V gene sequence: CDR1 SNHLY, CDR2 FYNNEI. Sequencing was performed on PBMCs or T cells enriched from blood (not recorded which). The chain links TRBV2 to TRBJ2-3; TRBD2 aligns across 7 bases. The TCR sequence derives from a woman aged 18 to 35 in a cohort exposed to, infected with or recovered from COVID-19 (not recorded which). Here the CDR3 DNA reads TGTGCCAGCAAGGCTAGCGGTCCCGATACGCAGTATTTT. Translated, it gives CASKASGPDTQYF. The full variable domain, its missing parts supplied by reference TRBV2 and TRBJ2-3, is EPEVTQTPSHQVTQMGQEVILRCVPISNHLYFYWYRQILGQKVEFLVSFYNNEISEKSEIFDDQFSVERPDGSNFTLKIRSTKLEDSAMYFCASKASGPDTQYFGPGTRLTVL.